The TCR beta chain under discussion was sequenced for a study of OX40 agonist ivuxolimab in advanced cancers. Looking at the study overall: 40% to 50% of patients had received prior checkpoint inhibitor therapy.

This clone was counted a single time. CDR1 is KGHSH, CDR2 LQKENI, per germline. V shed 4 bases, J shed 1 base, and the junction held 3 bases outside the gene matches. The CDR3 has 14 amino acids. Using immunoSEQ multiplex PCR, the repertoire was profiled, and TCRdb retains in-frame clones only, with some absent. The sample carries under 90,000 clones, roughly 91% recorded once. The sample here was CD4+ or CD8+ T cells sorted from blood, taken in a trial of the OX40 agonist ivuxolimab. The chain uses TRBV18 and TRBJ1-1; 7 nucleotides line up with TRBD1. The clonotype comes from an adult with an advanced solid tumor such as melanoma, head and neck, liver or kidney cancer. CDR3: CASSRGQPNTEAFF. The CDR3 coding sequence is TGTGCCAGCTCACGGGGACAGCCGAACACTGAAGCTTTCTTT.